The rows below give T cell receptor beta chains drawn from one sample of a study of vaccination and CD4 T cells after COVID-19. One entry per CDR3 protein results from TCRdb running MiXCR on the PCR reads. Among some 9,700 distinct CDR3 sequences listed, under 40% were seen once. These receptors have no identified antigens. Sequenced input: CD4+ T cells from blood, cultured in vitro. The receptors originated from a human donor in good health. Each CDR3 is given with its conserved first and last residue. D genes are given only for firm matches. Some rows have no size entry. The others give once, few or many, or a class for an expanded clone.

size: -
D: TRBD1
J: TRBJ1-1
V: TRBV6-1
DNA: TGTGCCAGCAGAGGCGGGACAGGGGACACTGAAGCTTTCTTT
CDR3: CASRGGTGDTEAFF

size: few
D: -
J: TRBJ1-6
V: TRBV4-2
DNA: TGTGCCAGCAGCCAAGATACGGGGGGGCCTAAACCCCTCCACTTT
CDR3: CASSQDTGGPKPLHF

size: few
D: -
J: TRBJ2-7
V: TRBV15
DNA: TGTGCCACCAGCAGCTTGGACAAATCCCACCCGTACTTC
CDR3: CATSSLDKSHPYF

size: few
D: -
J: TRBJ2-7
V: TRBV20-1
DNA: TGCAGTGAGGCTTCGGATTGGGGGAACTACGAGCAGTACTTC
CDR3: CSEASDWGNYEQYF

size: -
D: -
J: TRBJ2-7
V: TRBV5-6
DNA: TGTGCCAGCAGCTCGCCGGGATTCGTGTACGAGCAGTACTTC
CDR3: CASSSPGFVYEQYF

size: -
D: -
J: TRBJ1-5
V: TRBV6-2/TRBV6-3
DNA: TGTGCCAGCAGTTACTTTCAATATAGCAATCAGCCCCAGCATTTT
CDR3: CASSYFQYSNQPQHF

size: -
D: TRBD1
J: TRBJ2-1
V: TRBV7-9
DNA: TGTGCCAGCAGCCCGGACAGGGGAAGGGATGAGCAGTTCTTC
CDR3: CASSPDRGRDEQFF

size: -
D: -
J: TRBJ1-1
V: TRBV10-3
DNA: TGTGCCATCAGCACCTGGGGGCGGACTGAAGCTTTCTTT
CDR3: CAISTWGRTEAFF

size: -
D: TRBD2
J: TRBJ2-1
V: TRBV20-1
DNA: TGCAGTGCGCCCAGACTAGCGGGAGTTAACAATGAGCAGTTCTTC
CDR3: CSAPRLAGVNNEQFF

size: -
D: -
J: TRBJ1-2
V: TRBV7-2
DNA: TGTGCCAGCAGCTTAGGCCCTAACTATGGCTACACCTTC
CDR3: CASSLGPNYGYTF

size: -
D: -
J: TRBJ2-1
V: TRBV29-1
DNA: TGCAGCGTCCCTAGGGGCGATTACAACAATGAGCAGTTCTTC
CDR3: CSVPRGDYNNEQFF

size: -
D: -
J: TRBJ2-1
V: TRBV12-2
DNA: TGTGCAAGTCGCCCGATAACTAACTCCTACAATGAGCAGTTCTTC
CDR3: CASRPITNSYNEQFF

size: -
D: -
J: TRBJ1-5
V: TRBV29-1
DNA: TGCAGCGTTCAGGGGCCAAACCCCAATCAGCCCCAGCATTTT
CDR3: CSVQGPNPNQPQHF

size: few
D: TRBD2
J: TRBJ2-7
V: TRBV4-2
DNA: TGTGCCAGCAGCCAAAGTCCGGGAGGGCCGGGCGAGCAGTACTTC
CDR3: CASSQSPGGPGEQYF

size: few
D: TRBD1
J: TRBJ1-1
V: TRBV7-3
DNA: TGTGCCAGCAGCTTAACAGGGGGCAACACTGAAGCTTTCTTT
CDR3: CASSLTGGNTEAFF